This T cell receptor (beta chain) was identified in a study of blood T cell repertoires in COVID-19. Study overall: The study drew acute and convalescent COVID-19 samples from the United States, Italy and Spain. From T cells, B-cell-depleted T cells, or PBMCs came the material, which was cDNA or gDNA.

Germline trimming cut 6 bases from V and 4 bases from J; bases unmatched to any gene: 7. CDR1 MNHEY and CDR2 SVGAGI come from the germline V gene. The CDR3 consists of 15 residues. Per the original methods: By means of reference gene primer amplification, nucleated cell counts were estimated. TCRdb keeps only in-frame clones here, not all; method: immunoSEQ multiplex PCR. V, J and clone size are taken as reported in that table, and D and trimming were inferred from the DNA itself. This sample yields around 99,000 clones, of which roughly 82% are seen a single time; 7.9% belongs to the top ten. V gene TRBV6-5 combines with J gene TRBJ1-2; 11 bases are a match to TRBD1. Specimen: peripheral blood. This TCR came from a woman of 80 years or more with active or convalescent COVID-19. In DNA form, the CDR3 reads TGTGCCAGCAGCTCTGGACAGGGGGCGACCTATGGCTACACCTTC. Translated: CASSSGQGATYGYTF.